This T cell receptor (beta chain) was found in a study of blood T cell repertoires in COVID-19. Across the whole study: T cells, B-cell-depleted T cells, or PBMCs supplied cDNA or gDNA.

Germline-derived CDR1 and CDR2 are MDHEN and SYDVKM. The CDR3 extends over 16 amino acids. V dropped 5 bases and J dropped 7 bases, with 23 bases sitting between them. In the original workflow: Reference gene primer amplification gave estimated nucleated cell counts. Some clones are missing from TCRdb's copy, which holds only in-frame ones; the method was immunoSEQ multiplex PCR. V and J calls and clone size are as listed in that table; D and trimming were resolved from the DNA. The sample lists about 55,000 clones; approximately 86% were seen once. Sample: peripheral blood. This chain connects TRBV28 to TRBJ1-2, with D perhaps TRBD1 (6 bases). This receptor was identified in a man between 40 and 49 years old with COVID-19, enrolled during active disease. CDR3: CASSTGPTPSKGGYTF. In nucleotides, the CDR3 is TGTGCCAGCAGTACAGGGCCAACCCCTTCTAAGGGTGGCTACACCTTC.